The source of this T cell receptor (beta chain) is a study of cytomegalovirus exposure and HLA in healthy donors. Study outcomes and limitations: Productive rates of about 90% or about 30% were seen for most TCR beta V segments in an earlier analysis. A later analysis revealed that TCR association rates differed between HLA loci, peaking at DRB1 and bottoming out at HLA-C. For TCR beta chains, V- and J-gene trimming was later linked to a missense DCLRE1C variant. Within a later analysis, the majority of CMV-associated TCR beta chains appeared HLA-restricted.

V lost 4 bases and J lost 10; bases outside the gene matches: 13. CDR1 WNHNN and CDR2 SYGVQD come from the germline V gene (reference sequence). The CDR3 loop spans 15 amino acids. With regard to this clone: Its specificity is not known.

Researchers ran the PCR with 60 Vbeta and 13 Jbeta primers. TCRdb's copy holds only in-frame clones and misses some; the assay was immunoSEQ multiplex PCR. The sample records about 86,000 clones, approximately 78% being singletons. The specimen was PBMCs. This clonotype was obtained from a male donor in good health and CMV-seropositive. The chain combines TRBV10-1 with TRBJ2-1, with 7 bases matching TRBD2. The CDR3 DNA sequence: TGCGCCAGCAGTGTCTCCAGCGGGGCCCCCGGAGAGCAGTTCTTC. This gives the protein CASSVSSGAPGEQFF.